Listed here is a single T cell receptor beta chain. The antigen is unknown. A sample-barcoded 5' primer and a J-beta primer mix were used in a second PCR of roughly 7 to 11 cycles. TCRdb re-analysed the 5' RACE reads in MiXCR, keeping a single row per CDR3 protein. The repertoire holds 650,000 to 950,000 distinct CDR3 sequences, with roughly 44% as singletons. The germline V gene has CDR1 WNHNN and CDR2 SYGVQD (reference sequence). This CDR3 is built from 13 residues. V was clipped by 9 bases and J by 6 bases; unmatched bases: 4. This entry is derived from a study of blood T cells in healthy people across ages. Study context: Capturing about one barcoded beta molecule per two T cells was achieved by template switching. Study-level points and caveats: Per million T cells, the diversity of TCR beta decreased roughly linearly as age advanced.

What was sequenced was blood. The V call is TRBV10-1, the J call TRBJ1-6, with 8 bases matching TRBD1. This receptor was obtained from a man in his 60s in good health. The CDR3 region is CASRDRSNSPLHF. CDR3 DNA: TGCGCCAGTCGGGACAGGAGTAATTCACCCCTCCACTTT.